The sequence of this T cell receptor beta chain was determined in a study of T-cell reconstitution after alpha-beta-depleted transplantation in children. The library targeted TCRbeta and was prepared with unique molecular identifiers. TCRdb fed the PCR reads into MiXCR, producing one record per CDR3 protein. The sample lists about 690,000 distinct CDR3 sequences, roughly 17% occurring once. In its sample, this clonotype was seen many times. The CDR3 length is 13 residues. Germline V CDR1 and CDR2: DFQATT, SNEGSKA (reference sequence). Trimming removed 1 base from V and 4 bases from J, with 10 bases in between.

The chain uses TRBV20-1 and TRBJ1-2; D is possibly TRBD1 (6 bases). Sequenced material: PBMCs from the stem cell graft donor, taken from the stem cell graft. This receptor was identified in a human donor who donated a stem cell graft to a child with acute myeloid leukemia. The CDR3 loop is CSARGQGIYGYTF. The CDR3, as DNA: TGCAGTGCTAGAGGGCAGGGGATCTATGGCTACACCTTC.